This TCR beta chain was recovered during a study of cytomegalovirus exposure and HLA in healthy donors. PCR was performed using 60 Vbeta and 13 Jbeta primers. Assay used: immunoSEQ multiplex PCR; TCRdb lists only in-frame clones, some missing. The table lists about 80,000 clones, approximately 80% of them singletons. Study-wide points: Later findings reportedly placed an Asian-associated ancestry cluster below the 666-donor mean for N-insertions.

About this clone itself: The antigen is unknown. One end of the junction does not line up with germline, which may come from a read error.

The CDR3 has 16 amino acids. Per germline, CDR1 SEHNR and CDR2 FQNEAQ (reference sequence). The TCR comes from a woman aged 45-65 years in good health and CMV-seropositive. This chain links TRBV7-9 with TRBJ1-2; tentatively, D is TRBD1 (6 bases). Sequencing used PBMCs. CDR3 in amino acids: CSSSYTPAGVNYGYTF. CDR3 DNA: TGTTCCAGCAGCTATACCCCCGCAGGGGTGAACTATGGCTACACCTTC.